The 26 T cell receptor beta chains below all came from one sample that was sequenced in a study of blood T cell repertoires in COVID-19. Here immunoSEQ multiplex PCR was the method, and the copy in TCRdb shows in-frame clones only, minus some. Here the sample spans more than 300,000 clones, 70% to 90% being singletons. Source material: PBMCs or T cells enriched from blood (not recorded which). The source of these receptors is a woman aged 30 to 39 who had recovered from COVID-19.

The rearrangement joins TRBV7-8 to TRBJ2-3; 11 bases agree with TRBD2. CDR3 length equals 14 residues. J lost 6 bases, V lost 4 bases, and 3 bases had no gene match. Germline CDR1 reads SGHVS; CDR2 reads FQNEAQ. The DNA of the CDR3 is TGTGCCAGCAGCTCCGGGACTAGCGGCGATACGCAGTATTTT. This gives the protein CASSSGTSGDTQYF. The variable domain in full, with the rest retrieved from reference TRBV7-8 and TRBJ2-3, is GAGVSQSPRYKVAKRGQDVALRCDPISGHVSLFWYQQALGQGPEFLTYFQNEAQLDKSGLPSDRFFAERPEGSVSTLKIQRTQQEDSAVYLCASSSGTSGDTQYFGPGTRLTVL.

V is TRBV11-2 and J is TRBJ2-7, with TRBD1 matching 9 bases. The CDR3 spans 17 residues. With 1 base clipped from V and 0 bases from J, the junction kept 7 bases outside the gene matches. Germline V gene sequence: CDR1 SGHAT, CDR2 FQNNGV. The CDR3 coding sequence is TGTGCCAGCAGCTTAGGCCGGACAGGGGTATCCTCCTACGAGCAGTACTTC. It encodes CASSLGRTGVSSYEQYF.

The rearrangement uses TRBV28 and TRBJ1-6; 9 bases are shared with TRBD1. The junction had 9 bases not matched to a gene; V was cut back by 5 bases and J by 10 bases. The germline CDR1 and CDR2 sequences are MDHEN and SYDVKM. The CDR3 consists of 15 residues. Written as DNA, the CDR3 is TGTGCCAGCAGTCACGGACAGGGGTATAGGTCACCCCTCCACTTT. It codes for CASSHGQGYRSPLHF.

The chain combines TRBV25-1 with TRBJ1-1, with 7 positions matching TRBD1. CDR1 is MGHDK and CDR2 is SYGVNS in the germline V gene. Trimming at V came to 9 bases and at J to 0 bases, leaving 10 bases not matched to a gene. This CDR3 contains 15 residues. CDR3 bases: TGTGCCAGTCGTGATATAGGGGGCCTGAACACTGAAGCTTTCTTT. Its translation: CASRDIGGLNTEAFF. Filled out from reference TRBV25-1 and TRBJ1-1, the complete variable domain reads EADIYQTPRYLVIGTGKKITLECSQTMGHDKMYWYQQDPGMELHLIHYSYGVNSTEKGDLSSESTVSRIRTEHFPLTLESARPSHTSQYLCASRDIGGLNTEAFFGQGTRLTVV.

The V call is TRBV2, the J call TRBJ1-1; tentative D call: TRBD1 (5 bases). The CDR3 totals 14 residues. Germline CDR1 and CDR2: SNHLY and FYNNEI. V lost 6 bases and J lost 5, with 16 bases in between. The CDR3 DNA follows: TGTGCCAGCAGGCCCTCAGGGTCTGGAACTGAAGCTTTCTTT. As protein: CASRPSGSGTEAFF.

The chain couples TRBV4-3 to TRBJ1-2; 10 nucleotides line up with TRBD1. V shed 8 bases, J shed 4 bases, and the junction held 19 bases outside the gene matches. From germline, CDR1 is LGHNA and CDR2 YSLEER. CDR3 size: 18 residues. The CDR3 DNA is TGCGCCAGCGGTCTCACCGAAGGGGGGGACAGGGGTTTCTATGGCTACACCTTC. The encoded protein is CASGLTEGGDRGFYGYTF.

V gene TRBV5-4 combines with J gene TRBJ2-3, with 9 bases aligning to TRBD1. Germline V gene data show CDR1 as SGHNT and CDR2 as YYREEE (reference sequence). The CDR3 covers 16 residues. The J segment lost 0 bases and the V segment lost 1 base, leaving 3 bases of the junction unmatched. For the CDR3, the DNA is TGTGCCAGCAGCTTGTTACAGGGGGCAAGCACAGATACGCAGTATTTT. Translation gives CASSLLQGASTDTQYF. The whole variable domain, remainder taken from reference TRBV5-4 and TRBJ2-3, is ETGVTQSPTHLIKTRGQQVTLRCSSQSGHNTVSWYQQALGQGPQFIFQYYREEENGRGNFPPRFSGLQFPNYSSELNVNALELDDSALYLCASSLLQGASTDTQYFGPGTRLTVL.

This rearrangement joins TRBV30 to TRBJ1-5, with D maybe TRBD1 (5 bases). The CDR3 extends over 13 amino acids. V was pared by 2 bases and J by 6 bases, with 11 bases between. Germline V gene sequence: CDR1 GTSNPN, CDR2 SVGIG (reference sequence). The CDR3 spells CAWSTGHGQPQHF. CDR3 bases: TGTGCCTGGAGTACAGGTCATGGTCAGCCCCAGCATTTT.

The genes are TRBV10-3 and TRBJ1-1, with a tentative D call TRBD1 (6 bases). The germline gives CDR1 ENHRY, CDR2 SYGVKD. The CDR3 covers 14 residues. V was trimmed by 6 bases and J by 1 base, leaving 12 bases between them. CDR3 sequence reads: CAIRGGPRNTEAFF. CDR3 DNA sequence: TGTGCCATCAGAGGGGGACCGAGGAACACTGAAGCTTTCTTT.

The genes are TRBV5-1 and TRBJ2-3; D is ambiguous. The CDR3 spans 16 residues. Germline assignment: CDR1 SGHRS and CDR2 YFSETQ. V was trimmed by 0 bases and J by 5 bases, leaving 16 bases between them. CDR3 loop: CASSLELPLDGDTQYF. CDR3 in DNA: TGCGCCAGCAGCTTGGAGCTGCCCCTTGATGGAGATACGCAGTATTTT.

This chain links TRBV19 with TRBJ1-2; no reliable D call. CDR1 is LNHDA and CDR2 is SQIVND in the germline V gene (reference sequence). The CDR3 runs 15 residues. Trimming took 10 bases from V and 6 from J, leaving 24 bases between them. CDR3: CATKLPGRKDHGYTF. DNA for the CDR3: TGTGCCACTAAACTGCCGGGGAGGAAGGATCATGGCTACACCTTC.

The chain uses TRBV9 and TRBJ1-2, with D maybe TRBD1 (6 bases). V was shortened by 2 bases and J by 6 bases, with 23 bases between the two germline ends. The V gene's germline CDR1 is SGDLS and CDR2 YYNGEE. The CDR3 runs 17 residues. The CDR3 reads CASSVDLRGALGHGYTF. CDR3 nucleotide sequence: TGTGCCAGCAGCGTCGATCTACGGGGGGCTTTGGGCCATGGCTACACCTTC.

The chain combines TRBV5-1 with TRBJ1-2, with 8 bases that match TRBD1. CDR1 SGHRS and CDR2 YFSETQ come from the germline V gene. CDR3 length equals 14 residues. With 1 base clipped from V and 7 bases from J, the junction kept 6 bases outside the gene matches. The CDR3 reads CASSLPGQGSGYTF. In nucleotides, the CDR3 is TGCGCCAGCAGCTTGCCTGGACAGGGCTCTGGCTACACCTTC.

The rearrangement joins TRBV6-5 to TRBJ2-7; 8 bases are shared with TRBD2. Germline CDR1 is MNHEY and CDR2 is SVGAGI. V lost 4 bases, J lost 1 base, and 3 bases stayed unmatched. The CDR3 has 14 residues. In nucleotides, the CDR3 is TGTGCCAGCAGTTCCGCGGGGGGTTCCTACGAGCAGTACTTC. This gives the protein CASSSAGGSYEQYF.

The chain uses TRBV18 and TRBJ2-3, with 8 nucleotides matching TRBD1. The ends lost 2 bases at V and 2 bases at J; junction bases unmatched: 6. This CDR3 is 16 amino acids long. The germline V gene has CDR1 KGHSH and CDR2 LQKENI. CDR3 sequence reads: CASSPSRQGPTDTQYF. The DNA of the CDR3 is TGTGCCAGCTCACCAAGCAGACAGGGGCCCACAGATACGCAGTATTTT.

The chain couples TRBV15 to TRBJ1-5; unclear D gene. Trimming took 0 bases from V and 3 from J, leaving 6 bases between them. Germline CDR1 reads LNHNV; CDR2 reads YYDKDF (reference sequence). CDR3 size: 14 residues. The CDR3 here is CATSREVHNQPQHF. As DNA, the CDR3 is TGTGCCACCAGCAGAGAGGTACACAATCAGCCCCAGCATTTT.

The chain joins TRBV6-4 to TRBJ2-1, with 10 bases fitting TRBD2. In germline, CDR1 is MRHNA, CDR2 SNTAGT. CDR3 length: 15 residues. J gave up 7 bases and V 4 bases, and 7 bases lay outside the gene matches. CDR3 residues: CASSVSGGAGNEQFF. CDR3 coding DNA: TGTGCCAGCAGTGTGAGCGGGGGGGCGGGTAATGAGCAGTTCTTC.

V usage is TRBV19 and J usage is TRBJ1-2; no definite D call. The V end lost 5 bases, the J end lost 7 bases, and 14 bases lay between the germline ends. Germline V gene lookup returns CDR1 LNHDA and CDR2 SQIVND (reference sequence). CDR3 length: 13 residues. For the CDR3, the DNA is TGTGCCAGTAGTGGCACAAGGTCGGGTGGCTACACCTTC. Translating it yields CASSGTRSGGYTF. Full variable domain (remainder filled in from reference TRBV19 and TRBJ1-2): DGGITQSPKYLFRKEGQNVTLSCEQNLNHDAMYWYRQDPGQGLRLIYYSQIVNDFQKGDIAEGYSVSREKKESFPLTVTSAQKNPTAFYLCASSGTRSGGYTFGSGTRLTVV.

The chain has TRBV15 and TRBJ2-5; 10 bases fit TRBD1. The J segment lost 4 bases and the V segment lost 6 bases, leaving 8 bases of the junction unmatched. From germline, CDR1 is LNHNV and CDR2 YYDKDF (reference sequence). CDR3 length equals 15 residues. In DNA form, the CDR3 reads TGTGCCACCAGACACCGGGACAGGGGACGAGAGACCCAGTACTTC. This gives the protein CATRHRDRGRETQYF.

CDR3 DNA sequence: TGTGCCAGCAGTTCACTTCTACTCACTAATGAAAAACTGTTTTTT. Amino acid sequence: CASSSLLLTNEKLFF. The chain carries TRBV6-5 and TRBJ1-4; D unclear. CDR1 and CDR2 (germline): MNHEY, SVGAGI. The germline V and J ends were trimmed by 4 bases and 2 bases, with 11 bases remaining between them. The CDR3 is 15 residues long.

V usage is TRBV7-9 and J usage is TRBJ2-7; D is possibly TRBD2 (5 bases). This CDR3 has 13 residues. Trimming cost V 8 bases and J 5 bases, with 16 bases left between them. From germline, CDR1 is SEHNR and CDR2 FQNEAQ (reference sequence). CDR3 sequence: CASGLHGPDEQYF. The DNA of the CDR3 is TGTGCCAGCGGACTGCACGGTCCTGACGAGCAGTACTTC. Combining the CDR3 with reference TRBV7-9 and TRBJ2-7 gives the whole variable domain DTGVSQNPRHKITKRGQNVTFRCDPISEHNRLYWYRQTLGQGPEFLTYFQNEAQLEKSRLLSDRFSAERPKGSFSTLEIQRTEQGDSAMYLCASGLHGPDEQYFGPGTRLTVT.

This clone was detected once. The chain employs TRBV5-4 and TRBJ2-5, with a weak D call TRBD1 (6 bases). Trimming took 0 bases from V and 4 from J, leaving 16 bases between them. The CDR3 is 16 amino acids. Germline V gives CDR1 SGHNT, CDR2 YYREEE (reference sequence). The CDR3 region is CASSLVQGLAPETQYF. As DNA, the CDR3 is TGTGCCAGCAGCTTGGTTCAGGGGTTGGCGCCAGAGACCCAGTACTTC.

This chain connects TRBV5-6 to TRBJ1-1; D gene ambiguous. The germline gives CDR1 SGHDT, CDR2 YYEEEE. V shed 7 bases and J shed 5 bases, with 15 bases lying between them. CDR3 size: 13 residues. The CDR3 nucleotides read TGTGCCAGCGCTGTGTCGCGGGGAACTGAAGCTTTCTTT. This gives the protein CASAVSRGTEAFF.

J is TRBJ1-1 and V is TRBV5-1; possible D gene TRBD1, 6 bases. The V gene lost 1 base and the J gene lost 7 bases, with 8 bases spanning the gap. In germline, CDR1 is SGHRS, CDR2 YFSETQ. CDR3 length: 12 amino acids. In DNA, the CDR3 is TGCGCCAGCAGCTTGATACAGGGTGAAGCTTTCTTT. This codes for CASSLIQGEAFF.

V is TRBV19 and J is TRBJ2-5; 14 positions match TRBD2. The CDR3 is made up of 17 amino acids. V shed 5 bases, J shed 5 bases, and the junction held 10 bases outside the gene matches. CDR1 and CDR2 from the germline V gene are LNHDA and SQIVND (reference sequence). The CDR3: CASSQRTSGGSLETQYF. Written as DNA, the CDR3 is TGTGCCAGTAGTCAACGGACTAGCGGGGGGTCCCTGGAGACCCAGTACTTC.

V gene TRBV9 combines with J gene TRBJ1-1; D gene unclear. This CDR3 is 16 amino acids long. Trimming pared 0 bases from V and 0 bases from J, leaving 12 bases between. Germline V lookup: CDR1 SGDLS, CDR2 YYNGEE. The CDR3 reads CASSVAGGQVNTEAFF. CDR3 sequence (DNA): TGTGCCAGCAGCGTAGCTGGTGGGCAGGTGAACACTGAAGCTTTCTTT.